Listed below are T cell receptor beta chains from one sample, sequenced in a study of blood T cell repertoires in COVID-19. Produced via immunoSEQ multiplex PCR; TCRdb's table is partial and in-frame only. The sample holds over 95,000 clones, more than 80% seen once. The specimen sequenced was peripheral blood. These receptors were taken from a woman between 40 and 50 years old with acute or convalescent COVID-19. CDR3s include the opening cysteine and the closing phenylalanine or tryptophan. Fields, in order: J gene, D gene, V gene, clone size, CDR3 DNA, CDR3 protein. A D gene is named only where the DNA matches it firmly. Some rows have no size entry. The others give once, few or many, or a class for an expanded clone.

j_call: TRBJ2-7; d_call: -; v_call: TRBV5-4; clone_size: -; cdr3_nt: TGTGCCAGCAGCGCGGGTCGATACGAGCAGTACTTC; cdr3_aa: CASSAGRYEQYF
j_call: TRBJ1-2; d_call: TRBD1; v_call: TRBV12-5; clone_size: -; cdr3_nt: TGTGCTAGTGGTTTGTCAGGGACAGGGCGTTCCTACACCTTC; cdr3_aa: CASGLSGTGRSYTF
j_call: TRBJ2-1; d_call: TRBD2; v_call: TRBV30; clone_size: -; cdr3_nt: TGTGCCTGGACAGGGAGGGATGAGCAGTTCTTC; cdr3_aa: CAWTGRDEQFF
j_call: TRBJ2-1; d_call: TRBD2; v_call: TRBV7-2; clone_size: once; cdr3_nt: TGTGCCAGCCGCCCTGGAGCTAGCGGGGGTAATGAGCAGTTCTTC; cdr3_aa: CASRPGASGGNEQFF
j_call: TRBJ1-1; d_call: -; v_call: TRBV7-8; clone_size: -; cdr3_nt: TGTGCCAGCAATTCAGGACGGGGGAACACTGAAGCTTTCTTT; cdr3_aa: CASNSGRGNTEAFF
j_call: TRBJ1-5; d_call: TRBD1; v_call: TRBV19; clone_size: few; cdr3_nt: TGTGCCAGTAGTGTAGACAGGGTGGATCAGCCCCAGCATTTT; cdr3_aa: CASSVDRVDQPQHF
j_call: TRBJ1-2; d_call: TRBD1; v_call: TRBV4-3; clone_size: -; cdr3_nt: TGCGCCAGCAGCCAAGTCGACAGGGAAGGCTACACCTTC; cdr3_aa: CASSQVDREGYTF
j_call: TRBJ2-7; d_call: TRBD1; v_call: TRBV10-3; clone_size: -; cdr3_nt: TGTGCCATCAGAAAAGACAGGGAAAAAAGCTCCTACGAGCAGTACTTC; cdr3_aa: CAIRKDREKSSYEQYF
j_call: TRBJ1-1; d_call: TRBD1; v_call: TRBV30; clone_size: -; cdr3_nt: TGTGCCTGGAGGGAATATGGGACAGCGGGTACTGAAGCTTTCTTT; cdr3_aa: CAWREYGTAGTEAFF
j_call: TRBJ1-2; d_call: -; v_call: TRBV7-2; clone_size: -; cdr3_nt: TGTGCCAGCAGCTTAGGTCAGGGTGGCTATGGCTACACCTTC; cdr3_aa: CASSLGQGGYGYTF
j_call: TRBJ2-3; d_call: TRBD2; v_call: TRBV6-6; clone_size: -; cdr3_nt: TGTGCCAGCCTAACCGTAGCGGGGGACACAGATACGCAGTATTTT; cdr3_aa: CASLTVAGDTDTQYF
j_call: TRBJ1-1; d_call: TRBD1; v_call: TRBV6-5; clone_size: -; cdr3_nt: TGTGCCAGCAGTTCGACAGGGTATCACACTGAAGCTTTCTTT; cdr3_aa: CASSSTGYHTEAFF
j_call: TRBJ1-2; d_call: -; v_call: TRBV27; clone_size: few; cdr3_nt: TGTGCCAGCAGTTTAGGGCCAAACCATGGCTACACCTTC; cdr3_aa: CASSLGPNHGYTF
j_call: TRBJ2-2; d_call: TRBD1; v_call: TRBV6-5; clone_size: once; cdr3_nt: TGTGCCAGCACCGACAGGGTTCCGAACACCGGGGAGCTGTTTTTT; cdr3_aa: CASTDRVPNTGELFF
j_call: TRBJ1-2; d_call: TRBD1; v_call: TRBV19; clone_size: -; cdr3_nt: TGTGCCAGTAGTATCGGGACAGCTCCTAACTATGGCTACACCTTC; cdr3_aa: CASSIGTAPNYGYTF
j_call: TRBJ1-1; d_call: -; v_call: TRBV5-1; clone_size: -; cdr3_nt: TGCGCCAGCAGCTCGGGGATCGGTGAAGCTTTCTTT; cdr3_aa: CASSSGIGEAFF
j_call: TRBJ1-2; d_call: TRBD1; v_call: TRBV6-5; clone_size: once; cdr3_nt: TGTGCCAGCCGATTTAACGGACAGGGGGAATATGGCTACACCTTC; cdr3_aa: CASRFNGQGEYGYTF
j_call: TRBJ2-1; d_call: TRBD2; v_call: TRBV9; clone_size: -; cdr3_nt: TGTGCCAGCAGCGAAAATAGCGGGGGGGCTGTCTTC; cdr3_aa: CASSENSGGAVF
j_call: TRBJ1-6; d_call: TRBD1; v_call: TRBV5-6; clone_size: -; cdr3_nt: TGTGCCAGCAGCTACAGGGGGGACTATAATTCACCCCTCCACTTT; cdr3_aa: CASSYRGDYNSPLHF
j_call: TRBJ1-1; d_call: TRBD1; v_call: TRBV12-3/TRBV12-4; clone_size: -; cdr3_nt: TGTGCCATCTCCACAGGGGGCGGCACTGAAGCTTTCTTT; cdr3_aa: CAISTGGGTEAFF
j_call: TRBJ1-2; d_call: TRBD1; v_call: TRBV4-2; clone_size: once; cdr3_nt: TGTGCCAGCAGCCAAGTAGGGACAGATCTTTATGGCTACACCTTC; cdr3_aa: CASSQVGTDLYGYTF
j_call: TRBJ2-1; d_call: TRBD1; v_call: TRBV9; clone_size: -; cdr3_nt: TGTGCCAGCAGCGTAGGGGACAGGGGGCCCTCTAGGAGCTCCTACAATGAGCAGTTCTTC; cdr3_aa: CASSVGDRGPSRSSYNEQFF
j_call: TRBJ1-3; d_call: -; v_call: TRBV5-8; clone_size: -; cdr3_nt: TGTGCCAGCAGCTTGGCCAGGGGATTACGGGACACGCCAGGAAACACCATATATTTT; cdr3_aa: CASSLARGLRDTPGNTIYF
j_call: TRBJ2-5; d_call: -; v_call: TRBV6-2/TRBV6-3; clone_size: -; cdr3_nt: TGTGCCAGCAGTATATCCCGGGGGCAAGAGACCCAGTACTTC; cdr3_aa: CASSISRGQETQYF
j_call: TRBJ2-1; d_call: TRBD2; v_call: TRBV6-1; clone_size: -; cdr3_nt: TGTGCCAGCAGTGAAGCGCTCGAGCGGGGGTACAATGAGCAGTTCTTC; cdr3_aa: CASSEALERGYNEQFF
j_call: TRBJ2-7; d_call: TRBD1; v_call: TRBV11-2; clone_size: -; cdr3_nt: TGTGCCAGCAGCGGTACACGGGACAGGGCCGAGCAGTACTTC; cdr3_aa: CASSGTRDRAEQYF
j_call: TRBJ2-2; d_call: -; v_call: TRBV6-5; clone_size: few; cdr3_nt: TGTGCCAGCAGAAGGGGTCCTTTTTCCGGCGGGGAGCTGTTTTTT; cdr3_aa: CASRRGPFSGGELFF
j_call: TRBJ1-4; d_call: TRBD1; v_call: TRBV7-2; clone_size: -; cdr3_nt: TGTGCCAGCAGCTCGCAACAGGGGCCTAATGAAAAACTGTTTTTT; cdr3_aa: CASSSQQGPNEKLFF
j_call: TRBJ1-1; d_call: -; v_call: TRBV29-1; clone_size: -; cdr3_nt: TGCAGCGTTGGAGTGGGGGGGCTGGTAGCTTTCTTT; cdr3_aa: CSVGVGGLVAFF
j_call: TRBJ2-2; d_call: TRBD2; v_call: TRBV12-3/TRBV12-4; clone_size: -; cdr3_nt: TGTGCCAGCATTGGAGGGAGGGCCGGGGAGCTGTTTTTT; cdr3_aa: CASIGGRAGELFF
j_call: TRBJ2-1; d_call: TRBD1; v_call: TRBV29-1; clone_size: once; cdr3_nt: TGCAGCGTTACTTACGTCGGGACAGGGCTAGGTAATGAGCAGTTCTTC; cdr3_aa: CSVTYVGTGLGNEQFF
j_call: TRBJ1-4; d_call: -; v_call: TRBV4-3; clone_size: few; cdr3_nt: TGCGCCAGCAGCCAAGAGGACGGGGCTAATGAAAAACTGTTTTTT; cdr3_aa: CASSQEDGANEKLFF
j_call: TRBJ1-6; d_call: -; v_call: TRBV19; clone_size: -; cdr3_nt: TGTGCCAGTAGTCGATCCAGGGGCTTCGGAGATTCACCCCTCCACTTT; cdr3_aa: CASSRSRGFGDSPLHF
j_call: TRBJ1-2; d_call: TRBD1; v_call: TRBV19; clone_size: -; cdr3_nt: TGTGCCAGTAGTTTTTTACAGGGGGCCCTTAACTATGGCTACACCTTC; cdr3_aa: CASSFLQGALNYGYTF
j_call: TRBJ2-1; d_call: -; v_call: TRBV5-4; clone_size: -; cdr3_nt: TGTGCCAGCAGCCCAAGCCTTAGGGCGGGGAATAATGAGCAGTTCTTC; cdr3_aa: CASSPSLRAGNNEQFF
j_call: TRBJ1-1; d_call: -; v_call: TRBV7-9; clone_size: -; cdr3_nt: TGTGCCAGCAGCCAAGGGGGAAACACTGAAGCTTTCTTT; cdr3_aa: CASSQGGNTEAFF
j_call: TRBJ1-1; d_call: -; v_call: TRBV6-5; clone_size: once; cdr3_nt: TGTGCCAGCAGTTACGGTAGGGGGATACGGGGTACTGAAGCTTTCTTT; cdr3_aa: CASSYGRGIRGTEAFF
j_call: TRBJ1-2; d_call: TRBD1; v_call: TRBV6-2/TRBV6-3; clone_size: -; cdr3_nt: TGTGCCAGCAGCCGGACAGGGGGGGGCTATGGCTACACCTTC; cdr3_aa: CASSRTGGGYGYTF